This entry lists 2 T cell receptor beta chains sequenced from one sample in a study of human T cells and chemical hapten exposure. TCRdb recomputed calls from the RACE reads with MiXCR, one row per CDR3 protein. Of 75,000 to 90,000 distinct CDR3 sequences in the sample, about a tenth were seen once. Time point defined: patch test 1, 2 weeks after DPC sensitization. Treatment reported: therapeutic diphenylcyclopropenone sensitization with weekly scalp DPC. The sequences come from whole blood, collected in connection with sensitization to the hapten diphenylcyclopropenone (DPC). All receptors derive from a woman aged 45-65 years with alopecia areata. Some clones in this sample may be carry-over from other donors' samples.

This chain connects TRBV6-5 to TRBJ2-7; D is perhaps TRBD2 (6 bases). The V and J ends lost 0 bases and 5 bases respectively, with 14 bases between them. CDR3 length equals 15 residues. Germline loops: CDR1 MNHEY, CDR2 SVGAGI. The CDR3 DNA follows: TGTGCCAGCAGTTACTCTCCGGTGCGGGGTCACGAGCAGTACTTC. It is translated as CASSYSPVRGHEQYF.

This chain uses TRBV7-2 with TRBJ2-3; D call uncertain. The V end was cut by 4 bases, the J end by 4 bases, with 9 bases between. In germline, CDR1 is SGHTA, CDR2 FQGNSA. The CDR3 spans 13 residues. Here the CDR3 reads CASSWTVPDTQYF. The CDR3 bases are TGTGCCAGCAGCTGGACCGTCCCAGATACGCAGTATTTT.